These T cell receptor beta chains were read from a single sample in a study of cytomegalovirus exposure and HLA in healthy donors. Measured with immunoSEQ multiplex PCR; TCRdb has only the in-frame clones, and not every one. The profile shows some 180,000 clones, roughly a tenth of them singletons. Sequences were obtained from PBMCs. These TCRs come from a woman in her twenties or thirties in good health and CMV-seropositive. CDR3s include the opening cysteine and the closing phenylalanine or tryptophan. A D gene is named only where the DNA matches it firmly. Size is omitted from some rows. Given values are once, few, many or a class for expanded clones.

D gene | J gene | clone size | V gene | CDR3 protein | CDR3 DNA
TRBD2 | TRBJ2-5 | NA | TRBV7-7 | CASSLGIAGGSQETQYF | TGTGCCAGCAGCTTAGGGATAGCGGGAGGATCCCAAGAGACCCAGTACTTC
NA | TRBJ1-1 | once | TRBV19 | CASSMSGNTEAFF | TGTGCCAGTAGTATGAGTGGGAACACTGAAGCTTTCTTT
TRBD1 | TRBJ2-7 | NA | TRBV29-1 | CSADRGPYEQYF | TGCAGCGCGGACAGGGGACCCTACGAGCAGTACTTC
TRBD1 | TRBJ2-7 | NA | TRBV15 | CATSRETGGDYEQYF | TGTGCCACCAGCAGAGAAACAGGGGGCGACTACGAGCAGTACTTC
NA | TRBJ2-1 | NA | TRBV27 | CASSSSGTFYNEQFF | TGTGCCAGCAGTTCGTCCGGGACATTCTACAATGAGCAGTTCTTC
NA | TRBJ2-3 | few | TRBV19 | CASRDSPSRSTDTQYF | TGTGCCAGTAGGGACAGTCCTTCCCGTAGCACAGATACGCAGTATTTT
TRBD2 | TRBJ2-7 | NA | TRBV9 | CASSVGTSAYYEQYF | TGTGCCAGCAGCGTAGGAACTAGCGCTTACTACGAGCAGTACTTC
TRBD2 | TRBJ2-7 | NA | TRBV27 | CASNPGLAGFSYEQYF | TGTGCCAGCAATCCGGGACTAGCGGGATTCTCCTACGAGCAGTACTTC
TRBD2 | TRBJ2-7 | few | TRBV5-1 | CASSFGTSGSSYEQYF | TGCGCCAGCAGCTTTGGGACTAGCGGAAGCTCCTACGAGCAGTACTTC
TRBD1 | TRBJ2-5 | NA | TRBV2 | CASSATGKETQYF | TGTGCCAGCAGTGCGACAGGGAAAGAGACCCAGTACTTC
NA | TRBJ2-2 | few | TRBV2 | CASSEATLTGELFF | TGTGCCAGCAGTGAAGCCACATTAACCGGGGAGCTGTTTTTT
NA | TRBJ2-1 | NA | TRBV4-2 | CASSQDADRRKYNEQFF | TGTGCCAGCAGCCAAGATGCGGACAGAAGAAAATACAATGAGCAGTTCTTC
TRBD1 | TRBJ2-7 | once | TRBV10-3 | CAISERTGYRYEQYF | TGTGCCATCAGTGAGAGGACAGGGTATCGCTACGAGCAGTACTTC
NA | TRBJ2-7 | NA | TRBV6-1 | CASTVEGYEQYF | TGTGCCAGCACCGTGGAGGGCTACGAGCAGTACTTC
TRBD2 | TRBJ2-3 | NA | TRBV19 | CASSIPGLGVDTQYF | TGTGCCAGTAGTATCCCGGGACTAGGAGTAGATACGCAGTATTTT
NA | TRBJ2-3 | NA | TRBV5-1 | CASSGRTDTQYF | TGCGCCAGCAGCGGGCGCACAGATACGCAGTATTTT
NA | TRBJ2-5 | NA | TRBV11-2 | CASSLSLRETQYF | TGTGCCAGCAGCTTGTCCCTCCGGGAGACCCAGTACTTC
NA | TRBJ1-1 | few | TRBV5-1 | CASSLAYGRGRGEAFF | TGCGCCAGCAGCTTGGCCTACGGCAGGGGAAGGGGTGAAGCTTTCTTT
TRBD2 | TRBJ2-7 | few | TRBV2 | CASSLAGGHEQYF | TGTGCCAGCAGTCTAGCGGGAGGCCACGAGCAGTACTTC
TRBD1 | TRBJ2-4 | NA | TRBV7-9 | CASSSSPGTGSLLKNIQYF | TGTGCCAGCAGCTCGAGTCCCGGGACAGGGTCCCTTTTAAAAAACATTCAGTACTTC
NA | TRBJ2-5 | few | TRBV5-1 | CASSGGDRTYQETQYF | TGCGCCAGCAGCGGGGGGGACAGGACGTACCAAGAGACCCAGTACTTC
NA | TRBJ2-4 | NA | TRBV4-1 | CASSQPRTEKNIQYF | TGCGCCAGCAGCCAGCCTAGAACCGAGAAAAACATTCAGTACTTC
NA | TRBJ1-4 | few | TRBV2 | CASSEAPGALVTLFF | TGTGCCAGCAGTGAAGCGCCAGGGGCTTTGGTAACACTGTTTTTT
NA | TRBJ2-6 | few | TRBV29-1 | CSVDEQGAGANVLTF | TGCAGCGTTGATGAACAGGGCGCTGGGGCCAACGTCCTGACTTTC
NA | TRBJ2-4 | few | TRBV13 | CASSPALSYIQYF | TGTGCCAGCAGCCCTGCCCTAAGTTATATTCAGTACTTC
TRBD1 | TRBJ2-3 | NA | TRBV30 | CARSGQDSTDTQYF | TGTGCCCGAAGCGGACAGGATAGCACAGATACGCAGTATTTT
TRBD1 | TRBJ1-4 | NA | TRBV2 | CASRDDRGGEKLFF | TGTGCCAGCAGAGACGACAGGGGTGGTGAAAAACTGTTTTTT
TRBD2 | TRBJ2-7 | few | TRBV2 | CASSEGRTSGRAPNEQYF | TGTGCCAGCAGTGAAGGTAGGACTAGCGGGAGGGCCCCGAACGAGCAGTACTTC
NA | TRBJ2-3 | NA | TRBV2 | CASSEGYFGTDTQYF | TGTGCCAGCAGTGAAGGATACTTCGGCACAGATACGCAGTATTTT
NA | TRBJ2-7 | few | TRBV4-1 | CASSPGPASYEQYF | TGCGCCAGCAGCCCAGGGCCAGCCAGCTACGAGCAGTACTTC
TRBD1 | TRBJ1-1 | NA | TRBV18 | CASSPDRGRTEAFF | TGTGCCAGCTCACCGGACAGGGGCCGAACTGAAGCTTTCTTT
NA | TRBJ2-2 | NA | TRBV5-4 | CASTPLANTGELFF | TGTGCCAGCACCCCCCTTGCGAACACCGGGGAGCTGTTTTTT
TRBD2 | TRBJ2-6 | few | TRBV7-9 | CASSGGTSGASGANVLTF | TGTGCCAGCAGCGGAGGGACTAGCGGGGCCTCTGGGGCCAACGTCCTGACTTTC
NA | TRBJ2-5 | few | TRBV5-1 | CASSLARTGNDYQETQYF | TGCGCCAGCAGCTTGGCCCGAACAGGGAATGACTACCAAGAGACCCAGTACTTC
TRBD2 | TRBJ2-1 | few | TRBV18 | CASSRPGLAGVGGNEQFF | TGTGCCAGCTCACGGCCGGGACTAGCGGGAGTTGGGGGCAATGAGCAGTTCTTC
TRBD2 | TRBJ2-3 | NA | TRBV6-5 | CASSYAVTSPTDTQYF | TGTGCCAGCAGTTACGCCGTGACTAGCCCCACAGATACGCAGTATTTT
NA | TRBJ2-2 | NA | TRBV14 | CASSQEIGYTGELFF | TGTGCCAGCAGCCAAGAAATCGGTTACACCGGGGAGCTGTTTTTT
TRBD1 | TRBJ2-7 | few | TRBV11-2 | CASSLVSTGGQYF | TGTGCCAGCAGCTTAGTTAGCACAGGGGGGCAGTACTTC
NA | TRBJ1-1 | NA | TRBV27 | CASSISSNTEAFF | TGTGCCAGCAGTATCTCTTCGAACACTGAAGCTTTCTTT
TRBD1 | TRBJ1-2 | NA | TRBV18 | CASSPPTGVVYGYTF | TGTGCCAGCTCACCCCCGACAGGGGTCGTCTATGGCTACACCTTC
TRBD1 | TRBJ2-7 | few | TRBV19 | CASSISGTGGYEQYF | TGTGCCAGTAGTATATCCGGGACAGGGGGCTACGAGCAGTACTTC
NA | TRBJ1-5 | NA | TRBV29-1 | CSVGSGNQPQHF | TGCAGCGTTGGCTCAGGAAATCAGCCCCAGCATTTT
NA | TRBJ1-1 | NA | TRBV29-1 | CSVEDLGLGGTEAFF | TGCAGCGTTGAAGATCTCGGACTGGGGGGCACTGAAGCTTTCTTT
NA | TRBJ2-7 | few | TRBV7-9 | CASSLTAAPAGEQYF | TGTGCCAGCAGCTTAACTGCCGCCCCGGCAGGCGAGCAGTACTTC
NA | TRBJ1-2 | few | TRBV5-1 | CASSLAIGRNGYTF | TGCGCCAGCAGCTTGGCCATAGGGAGGAATGGCTACACCTTC
TRBD1 | TRBJ1-5 | few | TRBV19 | CASNRGNQPQHF | TGTGCCAGTAACAGGGGGAATCAGCCCCAGCATTTT
TRBD1 | TRBJ2-3 | NA | TRBV10-3 | CAISEGGTGLRDTQYF | TGTGCCATCAGCGAGGGTGGGACAGGGCTCAGGGATACGCAGTATTTT
NA | TRBJ2-1 | few | TRBV2 | CASSADRYNEQFF | TGTGCCAGCAGTGCAGACAGGTACAATGAGCAGTTCTTC
NA | TRBJ2-7 | NA | TRBV4-2 | CASSQGGGGFYEQYF | TGTGCCAGCAGCCAAGGGGGCGGGGGCTTCTACGAGCAGTACTTC
TRBD2 | TRBJ2-5 | NA | TRBV6-1 | CASSERPGLAGGETQYF | TGTGCCAGCAGTGAAAGACCGGGACTAGCGGGAGGAGAGACCCAGTACTTC
NA | TRBJ1-5 | NA | TRBV2 | CASSEDWRQPQHF | TGTGCCAGCAGTGAAGATTGGAGGCAGCCCCAGCATTTT
NA | TRBJ1-1 | NA | TRBV27 | CASSLYSQVNTEAFF | TGTGCCAGCAGTTTATATTCCCAGGTGAACACTGAAGCTTTCTTT
TRBD1 | TRBJ2-1 | NA | TRBV7-9 | CASSQTDREFF | TGTGCCAGCAGCCAGACGGACAGGGAGTTCTTC